This T cell receptor beta chain was sequenced during a study of memory CD4+ T cells and cytomegalovirus serostatus. Broader study findings: The CMV-associated TCR signature appears largely within the CD4+ memory repertoire. Of approximately 150 reported CMV TCRbeta sequences, under 70 were found in memory CD4+ repertoires.

Single viable CD3+CD4+CD8-CD45RO+ cells were sorted as the memory CD4+ T cells. Donors' CMV status reflects serum IgG against pp150, pp28, p38, p52. Positive selection with CD4 microbeads enriched total CD4+ T cells. The repertoire was sequenced with immunoSEQ multiplex PCR; TCRdb's copy has only in-frame clones and lacks some. Found here are tens of thousands of clones, around four fifths of them singletons; the top ten hold less than 0.75%. Of note for this clone: Its antigen is currently unknown.

The germline V gene has CDR1 GTSNPN and CDR2 SVGIG (reference sequence). The CDR3 runs to 13 residues. Germline trimming cut 1 base from V and 11 bases from J; bases unmatched to any gene: 9. This chain connects TRBV30 to TRBJ2-7; 9 bases align to TRBD1. The TCR was taken from an adult in good health and CMV-seronegative. Some clones in this sample may be carry-over from other donors' samples. What was sequenced was memory CD4+ T cells from blood. The CDR3 coding sequence is TGTGCCTGGAGTGGGGGACAGGGCCTTTTGGAGTACTTC. Its translation is CAWSGGQGLLEYF.